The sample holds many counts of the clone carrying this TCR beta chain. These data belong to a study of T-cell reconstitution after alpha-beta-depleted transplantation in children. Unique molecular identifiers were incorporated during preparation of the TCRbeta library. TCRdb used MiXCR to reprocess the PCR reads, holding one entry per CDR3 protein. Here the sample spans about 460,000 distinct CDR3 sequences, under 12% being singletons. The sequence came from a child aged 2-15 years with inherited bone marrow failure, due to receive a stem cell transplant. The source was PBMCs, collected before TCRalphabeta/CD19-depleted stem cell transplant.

The CDR3 sequence: CASTKTSGRALTYEQYF. The DNA for the CDR3 is TGCGCCAGCACCAAGACTAGCGGGAGGGCCCTCACCTACGAGCAGTACTTC. V usage is TRBV5-1 and J usage is TRBJ2-7; 14 nucleotides agree with TRBD2. CDR3 length: 17 residues. The germline V gene encodes CDR1 SGHRS and CDR2 YFSETQ. The V gene end was trimmed by 6 bases and the J gene end by 2 bases; junction bases not matched to a gene: 10. The whole variable domain, remainder taken from reference TRBV5-1 and TRBJ2-7, is KAGVTQTPRYLIKTRGQQVTLSCSPISGHRSVSWYQQTPGQGLQFLFEYFSETQRNKGNFPGRFSGRQFSNSRSEMNVSTLELGDSALYLCASTKTSGRALTYEQYFGPGTRLTVT.